Listed below are T cell receptor beta chains from one sample, sequenced in a study of CD8+CD57+ T cells in acquired aplastic anemia. TCRdb reprocessed the reads with MiXCR, giving one entry per CDR3 protein. The table records approximately 180,000 distinct CDR3 sequences, about half of them present only once. The sequenced sample was sorted CD4+, CD8+, or CD8+CD57+ T cells (not recorded which) from PBMCs. Source of these receptors: a human donor with aplastic anemia. Each CDR3 is given with its conserved first and last residue. Each record gives: clone size, J gene, D gene, V gene, CDR3 protein, CDR3 DNA. A D gene is named only where the DNA matches it firmly. Clone size, where shown, is once, few, many, or a class for clones that have expanded.

>many|TRBJ2-7|TRBD2|TRBV7-8
CASSLTLAGGPQQYF
TGTGCCAGCAGCTTAACCCTAGCGGGGGGCCCCCAGCAGTACTTC
>few|TRBJ2-1|-|TRBV10-1
CASSEGGGNEQFF
TGCGCCAGCAGTGAGGGGGGCGGCAATGAGCAGTTCTTC
>-|TRBJ2-1|TRBD2|TRBV2
CASSPAGHEQFF
TGTGCCAGCAGCCCAGCGGGGCATGAGCAGTTCTTC
>-|TRBJ2-2|-|TRBV3-1
CASSHERDARNTGELFF
TGTGCCAGCAGCCACGAAAGGGACGCCCGAAACACCGGGGAGCTGTTTTTT
>few|TRBJ2-5|TRBD2|TRBV2
CASGLGLAFETQYF
TGTGCCAGCGGCCTGGGACTAGCTTTTGAGACCCAGTACTTC
>many|TRBJ2-5|-|TRBV7-8
CASSLEQLGHEGTQYF
TGTGCCAGCAGCTTAGAACAATTGGGCCACGAGGGGACCCAGTACTTC
>-|TRBJ2-2|TRBD1|TRBV24-1
CATSDWDRGDTGELFF
TGTGCCACCAGTGATTGGGACAGGGGAGACACCGGGGAGCTGTTTTTT
>-|TRBJ2-1|TRBD2|TRBV20-1
CSASRASGGNEQFF
TGCAGTGCTAGTCGGGCTAGCGGAGGGAATGAGCAGTTCTTC
>-|TRBJ2-1|TRBD2|TRBV29-1
CSSEGLAGGPVNEQFF
TGCAGCTCTGAGGGACTAGCGGGGGGGCCAGTCAATGAGCAGTTCTTC
>-|TRBJ2-5|-|TRBV12-3/TRBV12-4
CARSLGGGTQCF
TGTGCCAGGAGTTTAGGAGGGGGGACCCAGTGCTTC
>many|TRBJ2-2|TRBD2|TRBV24-1
CATSDPTAGGSTGELFF
TGTGCCACCAGTGACCCTACAGCGGGAGGCAGCACCGGGGAGCTGTTTTTT
>-|TRBJ1-4|-|TRBV5-1
CASTQSGSEEKLFF
TGCGCCAGCACCCAATCTGGGTCTGAAGAAAAACTGTTTTTT
>-|TRBJ1-1|-|TRBV28
CASSVLGVNTEAFF
TGTGCCAGCAGCGTACTTGGAGTGAACACTGAAGCTTTCTTT
>-|TRBJ2-7|TRBD2|TRBV10-1
CASSSIPSGSSYEQYF
TGCGCCAGCAGCTCAATCCCTAGCGGGAGCTCCTACGAGCAGTACTTC